This T cell receptor beta chain originates from a study of T-cell reconstitution after alpha-beta-depleted transplantation in children. Unique molecular identifiers were used in preparing the TCRbeta library. One entry per CDR3 protein, called by TCRdb with MiXCR from the PCR reads. The profile shows 200,000 to 250,000 distinct CDR3 sequences, 12% of them singletons. The table lists this clonotype with many counts. In germline, CDR1 is SQVTM, CDR2 ANQGSEA. The CDR3 runs to 13 residues. The germline V and J ends were trimmed by 1 base and 2 bases, with 9 bases remaining between them. The V and J genes are TRBV29-1 and TRBJ2-7; D tentatively fits TRBD1 or TRBD2 (5 bases each). The sequence derives from a human donor who donated a stem cell graft to a child with acute lymphoblastic leukemia. Sequences were derived from PBMCs from the stem cell graft donor, sampled from the stem cell graft. CDR3: CSVEVGRTYEQYF. As DNA, the CDR3 is TGCAGCGTTGAAGTGGGACGGACCTACGAGCAGTACTTC.